This TCR beta chain derives from a study of cytomegalovirus exposure and HLA in healthy donors. Study-level background: The same platform was used for the 110 or so validation repertoires as for the approximately 720 first-cohort repertoires, as reported in a later analysis.

Germline V gene data show CDR1 as SGHNT and CDR2 as YYREEE (reference sequence). V lost 3 bases to trimming and J lost 3 bases; unmatched junction nucleotides: 9. The CDR3 runs 17 residues. Comments on this clone: Its antigen is not identified.

This table comes from immunoSEQ multiplex PCR, and its TCRdb copy is limited to in-frame clones, with some not included. The data show under 200,000 clones, approximately 86% seen once. The study, taken as a whole, reports: That first-cohort TCR clusters tended to co-occur in the roughly 130 validation repertoires was found in a later analysis. Altogether, some 170 TCR beta chains were recorded as cytomegalovirus-associated. In vitro confirmation showed a few CMV-associated chains to be CMV antigen specific.

The rearrangement links TRBV5-4 to TRBJ2-7; 13 bases are shared with TRBD2. This sequence originates from a woman aged 18-29 years in good health and CMV-seronegative. The sequenced sample was PBMCs. The CDR3 is CASSSPYTSGRVYEQYF. CDR3 in DNA: TGTGCCAGCAGCTCGCCCTATACTAGCGGGAGGGTCTACGAGCAGTACTTC.